This T cell receptor beta chain was sequenced in a study of T cell responses to AZD1222 COVID-19 vaccine. TCRdb keeps only in-frame clones here, not all; method: immunoSEQ multiplex PCR. The sample consists of 150,000 to 160,000 clones, roughly nine tenths of them appearing once. This CDR3 has 14 amino acids. V gave up 4 bases and J gave up 7 bases, with 13 bases separating them. The germline CDR1 and CDR2 sequences are WNHNN and SYGVQD (reference sequence). The TCR was taken from an adult in good health. Sequencing was performed on peripheral blood, taken on day 0 of MenACWY control vaccination. The rearrangement joins TRBV10-1 to TRBJ2-2; TRBD2 might be the D (5 bases). CDR3 nucleotides: TGCGCCAGCAGTGGATCCCGCGAGGGCGGGGAGCTGTTTTTT. Translated: CASSGSREGGELFF.